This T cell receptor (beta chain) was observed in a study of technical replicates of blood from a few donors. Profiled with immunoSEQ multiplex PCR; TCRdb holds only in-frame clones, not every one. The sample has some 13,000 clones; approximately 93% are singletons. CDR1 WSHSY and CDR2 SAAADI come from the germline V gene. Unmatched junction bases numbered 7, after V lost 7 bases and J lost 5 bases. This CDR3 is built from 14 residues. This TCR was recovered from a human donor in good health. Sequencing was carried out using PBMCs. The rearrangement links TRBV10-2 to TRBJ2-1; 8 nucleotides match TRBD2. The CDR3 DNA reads TGCGCCAGCACCCGAGGAGCGGGGGACAATGAGCAGTTCTTC. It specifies CASTRGAGDNEQFF.